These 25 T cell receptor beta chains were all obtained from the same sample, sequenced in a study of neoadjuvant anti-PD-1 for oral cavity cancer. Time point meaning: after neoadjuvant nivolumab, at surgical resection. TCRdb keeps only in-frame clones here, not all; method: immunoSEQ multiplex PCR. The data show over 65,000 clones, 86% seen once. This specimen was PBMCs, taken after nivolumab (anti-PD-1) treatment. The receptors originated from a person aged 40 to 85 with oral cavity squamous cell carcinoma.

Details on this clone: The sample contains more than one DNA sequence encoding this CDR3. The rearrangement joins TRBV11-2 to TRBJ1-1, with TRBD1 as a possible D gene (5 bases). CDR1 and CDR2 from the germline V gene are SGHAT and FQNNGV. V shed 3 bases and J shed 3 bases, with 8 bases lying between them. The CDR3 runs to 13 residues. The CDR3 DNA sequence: TGTGCCAGCAGCTTGGCAGGGTACACTGAAGCTTTCTTT. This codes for CASSLAGYTEAFF.

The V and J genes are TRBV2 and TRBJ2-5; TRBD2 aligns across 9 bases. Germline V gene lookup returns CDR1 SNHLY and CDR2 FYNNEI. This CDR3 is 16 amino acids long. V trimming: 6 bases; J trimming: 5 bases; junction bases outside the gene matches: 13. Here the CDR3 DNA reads TGTGCCAGCAGCCGCCGGGTAGCGGGAGACCGGGAGACCCAGTACTTC. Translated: CASSRRVAGDRETQYF.

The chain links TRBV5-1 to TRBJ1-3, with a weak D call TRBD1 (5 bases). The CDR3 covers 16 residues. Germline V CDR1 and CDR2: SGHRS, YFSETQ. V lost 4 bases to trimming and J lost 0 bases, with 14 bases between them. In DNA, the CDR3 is TGCGCCAGCAGCGGGGGAGACACCAACTCTGGAAACACCATATATTTT. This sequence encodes CASSGGDTNSGNTIYF.

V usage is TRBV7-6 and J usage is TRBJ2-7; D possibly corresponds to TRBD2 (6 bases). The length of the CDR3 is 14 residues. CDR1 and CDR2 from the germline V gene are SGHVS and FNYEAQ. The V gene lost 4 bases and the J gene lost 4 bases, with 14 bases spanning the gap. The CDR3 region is CASSSAGSGYEQYF. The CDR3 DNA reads TGTGCCAGCAGCTCAGCCGGGAGCGGTTACGAGCAGTACTTC.

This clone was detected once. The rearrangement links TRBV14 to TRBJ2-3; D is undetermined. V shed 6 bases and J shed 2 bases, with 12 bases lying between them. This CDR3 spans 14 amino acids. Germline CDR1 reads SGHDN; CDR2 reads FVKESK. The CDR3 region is CASSRFASTDTQYF. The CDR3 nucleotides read TGTGCCAGCAGTCGGTTCGCTTCCACAGATACGCAGTATTTT.

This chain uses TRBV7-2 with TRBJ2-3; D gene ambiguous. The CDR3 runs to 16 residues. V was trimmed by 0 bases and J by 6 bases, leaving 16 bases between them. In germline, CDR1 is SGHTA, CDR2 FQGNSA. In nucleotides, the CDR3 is TGTGCCAGCAGCTTAGCGTTGGTGGGGATTGCGGATACGCAGTATTTT. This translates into CASSLALVGIADTQYF.

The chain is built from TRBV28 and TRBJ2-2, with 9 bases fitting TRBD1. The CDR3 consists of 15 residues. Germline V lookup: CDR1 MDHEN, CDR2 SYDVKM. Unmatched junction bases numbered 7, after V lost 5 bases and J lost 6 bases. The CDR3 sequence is CASSTTGGWAGELFF. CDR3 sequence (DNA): TGTGCCAGCAGTACGACAGGGGGTTGGGCCGGGGAGCTGTTTTTT.

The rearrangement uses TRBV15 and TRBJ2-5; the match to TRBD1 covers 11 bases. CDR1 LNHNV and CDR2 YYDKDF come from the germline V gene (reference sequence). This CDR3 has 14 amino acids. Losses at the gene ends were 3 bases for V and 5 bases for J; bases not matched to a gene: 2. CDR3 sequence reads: CATSRDRGQETQYF. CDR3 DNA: TGTGCCACCAGCAGGGACAGGGGGCAGGAGACCCAGTACTTC.

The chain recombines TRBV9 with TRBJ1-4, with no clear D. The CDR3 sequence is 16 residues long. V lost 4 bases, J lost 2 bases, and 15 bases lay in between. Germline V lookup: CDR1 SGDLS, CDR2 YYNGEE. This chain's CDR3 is CASSSNQAGTNEKLFF. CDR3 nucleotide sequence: TGTGCCAGCAGCTCAAATCAGGCGGGGACTAATGAAAAACTGTTTTTT. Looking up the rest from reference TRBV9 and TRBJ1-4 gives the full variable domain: DSGVTQTPKHLITATGQRVTLRCSPRSGDLSVYWYQQSLDQGLQFLIQYYNGEERAKGNILERFSAQQFPDLHSELNLSSLELGDSALYFCASSSNQAGTNEKLFFGSGTQLSVL.

The CDR3 DNA follows: TGTGCCAGCAGCTTGCGGACCGGTGGCTACACCTTC. Translation gives CASSLRTGGYTF. The rearrangement uses TRBV5-4 and TRBJ1-2; D is unresolved. The CDR3 has 12 amino acids. CDR1 is SGHNT and CDR2 is YYREEE in the germline V gene (reference sequence). The V and J ends lost 1 base and 7 bases respectively, with 8 bases between them.

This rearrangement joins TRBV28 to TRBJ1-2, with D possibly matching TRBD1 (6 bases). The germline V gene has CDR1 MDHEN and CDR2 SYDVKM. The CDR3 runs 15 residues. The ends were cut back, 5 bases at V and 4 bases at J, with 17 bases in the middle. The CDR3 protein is CASSRHGQFSYGYTF. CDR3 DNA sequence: TGTGCCAGCAGTCGACACGGACAGTTCTCCTATGGCTACACCTTC.

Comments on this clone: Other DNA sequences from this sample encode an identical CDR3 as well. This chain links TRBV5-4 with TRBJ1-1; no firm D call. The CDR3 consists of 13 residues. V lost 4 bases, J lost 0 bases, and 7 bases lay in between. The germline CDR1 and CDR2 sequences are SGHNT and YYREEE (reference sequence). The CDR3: CASSPELNTEAFF. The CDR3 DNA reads TGTGCCAGCAGCCCTGAACTGAACACTGAAGCTTTCTTT.

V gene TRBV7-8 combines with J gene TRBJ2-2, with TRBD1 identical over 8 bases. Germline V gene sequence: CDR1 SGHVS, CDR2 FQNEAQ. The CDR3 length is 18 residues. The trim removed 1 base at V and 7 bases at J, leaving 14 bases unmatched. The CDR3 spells CASSLEIWSRGLGGELFF. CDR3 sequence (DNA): TGTGCCAGCAGCTTAGAGATATGGTCCAGGGGGCTGGGCGGGGAGCTGTTTTTT.

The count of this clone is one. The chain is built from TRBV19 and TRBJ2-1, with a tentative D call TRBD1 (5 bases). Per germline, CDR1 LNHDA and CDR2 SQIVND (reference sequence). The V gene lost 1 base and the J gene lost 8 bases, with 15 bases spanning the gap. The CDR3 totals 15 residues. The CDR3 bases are TGTGCCAGTAGTATAGGCTGGGGCGTCGGTGATGAGCAGTTCTTC. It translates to CASSIGWGVGDEQFF.

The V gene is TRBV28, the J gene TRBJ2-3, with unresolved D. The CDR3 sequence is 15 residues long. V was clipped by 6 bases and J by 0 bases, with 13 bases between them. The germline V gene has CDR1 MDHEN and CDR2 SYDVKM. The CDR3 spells CASRIQRTSTDTQYF. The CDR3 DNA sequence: TGTGCCAGCAGGATACAACGAACTAGCACAGATACGCAGTATTTT. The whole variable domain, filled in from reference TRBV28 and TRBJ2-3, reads DVKVTQSSRYLVKRTGEKVFLECVQDMDHENMFWYRQDPGLGLRLIYFSYDVKMKEKGDIPEGYSVSREKKERFSLILESASTNQTSMYLCASRIQRTSTDTQYFGPGTRLTVL.

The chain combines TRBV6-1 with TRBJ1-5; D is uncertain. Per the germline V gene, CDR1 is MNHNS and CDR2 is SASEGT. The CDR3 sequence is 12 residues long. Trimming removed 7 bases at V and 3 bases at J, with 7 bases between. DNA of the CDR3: TGTGCCAGCACCGGATCCAATCAGCCCCAGCATTTT. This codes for CASTGSNQPQHF.

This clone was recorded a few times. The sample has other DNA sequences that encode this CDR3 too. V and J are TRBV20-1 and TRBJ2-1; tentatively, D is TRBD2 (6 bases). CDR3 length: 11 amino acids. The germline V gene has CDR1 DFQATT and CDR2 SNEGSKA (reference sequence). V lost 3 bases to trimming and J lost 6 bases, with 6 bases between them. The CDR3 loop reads CSARTSNEQFF. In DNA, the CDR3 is TGCAGTGCTAGGACTAGCAATGAGCAGTTCTTC.

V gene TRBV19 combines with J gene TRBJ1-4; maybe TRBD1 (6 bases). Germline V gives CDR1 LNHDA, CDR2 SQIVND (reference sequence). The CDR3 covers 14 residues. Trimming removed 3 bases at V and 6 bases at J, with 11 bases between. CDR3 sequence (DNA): TGTGCCAGTAGTATGCGCAGGGGCTATGAAAAACTGTTTTTT. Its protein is CASSMRRGYEKLFF.

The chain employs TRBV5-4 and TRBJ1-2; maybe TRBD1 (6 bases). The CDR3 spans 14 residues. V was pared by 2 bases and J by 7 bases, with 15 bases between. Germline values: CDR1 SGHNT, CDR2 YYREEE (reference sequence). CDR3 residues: CASSFQGSRRGYTF. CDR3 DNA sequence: TGTGCCAGCAGCTTCCAGGGGTCCAGACGTGGCTACACCTTC.

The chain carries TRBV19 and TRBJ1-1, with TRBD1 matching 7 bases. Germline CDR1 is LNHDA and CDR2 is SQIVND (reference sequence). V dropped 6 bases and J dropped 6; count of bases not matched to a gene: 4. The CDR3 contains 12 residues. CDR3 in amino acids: CASSQGGPEAFF. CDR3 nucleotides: TGTGCCAGTAGCCAGGGGGGCCCTGAAGCTTTCTTT.

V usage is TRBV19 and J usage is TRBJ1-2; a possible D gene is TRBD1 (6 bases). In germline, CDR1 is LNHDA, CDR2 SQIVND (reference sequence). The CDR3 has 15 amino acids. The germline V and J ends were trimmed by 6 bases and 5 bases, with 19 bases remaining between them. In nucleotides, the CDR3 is TGTGCCAGTAGCCTAACTAACAGGGTCGCTTATGGCTACACCTTC. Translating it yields CASSLTNRVAYGYTF.

CDR3 bases: TGTGCCAGTAGTGTTTCCGGGACGGAGAATTCACCCCTCCACTTT. Its translation is CASSVSGTENSPLHF. The V and J genes are TRBV19 and TRBJ1-6; tentative D call: TRBD1 (5 bases). The V end was cut by 5 bases, the J end by 7 bases, with 15 bases between. This CDR3 is built from 15 residues. Germline assignment: CDR1 LNHDA and CDR2 SQIVND (reference sequence).

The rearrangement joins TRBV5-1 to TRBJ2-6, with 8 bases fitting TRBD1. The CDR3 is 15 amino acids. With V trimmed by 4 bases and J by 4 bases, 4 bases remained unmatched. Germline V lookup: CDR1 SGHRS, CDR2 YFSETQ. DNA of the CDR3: TGCGCCAGCAGCCTTGGACAGGGAGGGGCCAACGTCCTGACTTTC. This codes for CASSLGQGGANVLTF.

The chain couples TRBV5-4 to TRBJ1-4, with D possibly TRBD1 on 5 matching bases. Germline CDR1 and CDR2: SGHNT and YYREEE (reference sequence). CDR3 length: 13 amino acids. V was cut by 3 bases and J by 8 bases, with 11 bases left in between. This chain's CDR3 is CASSSPTAEKLFF. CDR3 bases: TGTGCCAGCAGCTCGCCGACAGCGGAAAAACTGTTTTTT.

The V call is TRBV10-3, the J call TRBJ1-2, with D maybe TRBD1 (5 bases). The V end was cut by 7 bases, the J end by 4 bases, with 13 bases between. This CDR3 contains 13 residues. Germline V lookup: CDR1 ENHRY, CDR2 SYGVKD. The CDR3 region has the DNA TGTGCCATCACTGACGGGACCTTCTATGGCTACACCTTC. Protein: CAITDGTFYGYTF.